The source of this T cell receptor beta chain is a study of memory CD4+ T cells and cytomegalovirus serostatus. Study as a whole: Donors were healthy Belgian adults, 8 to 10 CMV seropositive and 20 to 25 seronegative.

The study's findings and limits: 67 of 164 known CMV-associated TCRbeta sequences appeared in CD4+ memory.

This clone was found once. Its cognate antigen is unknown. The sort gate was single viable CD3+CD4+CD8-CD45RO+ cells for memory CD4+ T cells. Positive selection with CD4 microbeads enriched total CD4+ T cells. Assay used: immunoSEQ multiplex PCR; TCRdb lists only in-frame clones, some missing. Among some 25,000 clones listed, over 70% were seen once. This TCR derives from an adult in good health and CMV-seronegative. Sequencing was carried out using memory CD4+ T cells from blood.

The CDR3 nucleotides are TGTGCCAGCTCACCAGAAACCCGGGACAGGAGTTCACCCCTCCACTTT. Amino acids: CASSPETRDRSSPLHF. The chain employs TRBV18 and TRBJ1-6; 8 bases line up with TRBD1. This CDR3 comprises 16 residues. J gave up 9 bases and V 2 bases, and 9 bases lay outside the gene matches. The germline gives CDR1 KGHSH, CDR2 LQKENI.